These 2 T cell receptor beta chains were sequenced from one sample in a study of cytomegalovirus exposure and HLA in healthy donors. PCR employed 60 Vbeta and 13 Jbeta primers. The repertoire was sequenced with immunoSEQ multiplex PCR; TCRdb's copy has only in-frame clones and lacks some. The sample records around 69,000 clones, less than 85% being singletons. The sequencing input was PBMCs. The receptors here all came from a woman aged 45-65 years in good health and CMV-seropositive.

The J gene is TRBJ1-2, the V gene TRBV18; TRBD1 matches at 8 bases. The germline V gene has CDR1 KGHSH and CDR2 LQKENI. CDR3 length equals 13 residues. J lost 6 bases, V lost 3 bases, and 3 bases had no gene match. CDR3 sequence reads: CASSPTGEDGYTF. The CDR3 DNA sequence: TGTGCCAGCTCACCGACAGGGGAGGATGGCTACACCTTC.

This clone has a single count. The V call is TRBV4-3, the J call TRBJ1-5; D remains ambiguous. Between the trimmed V and J ends, which lost 0 bases and 0 bases, there was a span of 12 bases. The CDR3 is made up of 17 amino acids. Germline V gives CDR1 LGHNA, CDR2 YSLEER. The CDR3, as DNA: TGCGCCAGCAGCCAAGAAGCGTCTGGCTATAGCAATCAGCCCCAGCATTTT. Translating gives CASSQEASGYSNQPQHF.